The rows below give T cell receptor beta chains drawn from one sample of a study of blood T cells in healthy people across ages. TCRdb re-analysed the 5' RACE reads in MiXCR, keeping a single row per CDR3 protein. In the table there are over a million distinct CDR3 sequences, roughly 40% of which are singletons. The sample consisted of blood. The receptors stem from a young woman in good health. The CDR3 runs from the conserved cysteine through the conserved F or W. The order of the fields is CDR3 protein, CDR3 DNA, J gene, V gene, D gene, clone size. D genes are given only for firm matches. Rows may omit the clone size; those that give it use once, few, many or a size class.

CASKEVGTDTQYF,TGCGCCAGCAAGGAGGTCGGCACAGATACGCAGTATTTT,TRBJ2-3,TRBV5-1,-,few
CATSDFQGSYNEQFF,TGTGCCACCAGTGATTTCCAAGGCTCCTACAATGAGCAGTTCTTC,TRBJ2-1,TRBV24-1,-,-
CASKQGAMETQYF,TGTGCCAGCAAACAGGGGGCAATGGAGACCCAGTACTTC,TRBJ2-5,TRBV2,TRBD1,few
CASSELTWTSASYEQYF,TGTGCCAGCAGTGAACTGACCTGGACTAGCGCTTCCTACGAGCAGTACTTC,TRBJ2-7,TRBV2,TRBD2,-
CASTIGASGNEQFF,TGTGCCAGCACCATAGGGGCTAGCGGCAATGAGCAGTTCTTC,TRBJ2-1,TRBV11-2,TRBD2,few
CASSSPRGITDTQYF,TGCGCCAGCAGCTCTCCGCGGGGGATCACAGATACGCAGTATTTT,TRBJ2-3,TRBV5-1,TRBD2,-
CANSSWGRSSSYNEQFF,TGTGCCAACAGCAGCTGGGGACGATCCAGCTCCTACAATGAGCAGTTCTTC,TRBJ2-1,TRBV7-9,-,-
CSASKQGWDQETQYF,TGCAGTGCTAGCAAACAGGGGTGGGACCAAGAGACCCAGTACTTC,TRBJ2-5,TRBV20-1,TRBD1,-
CASSKTSGGHNEQFF,TGTGCCAGCAGTAAGACTAGCGGGGGCCACAATGAGCAGTTCTTC,TRBJ2-1,TRBV28,TRBD2,few
CASSFLAESSYNEQFF,TGTGCCAGCAGCTTTTTGGCCGAGAGCTCCTACAATGAGCAGTTCTTC,TRBJ2-1,TRBV5-5,-,few
CASSQAPPGPDTQYF,TGTGCCAGCAGCCAAGCCCCCCCTGGGCCAGATACGCAGTATTTT,TRBJ2-3,TRBV3-1,-,-
CASDRGGGQPQHF,TGTGCCAGTGATCGGGGAGGGGGTCAGCCCCAGCATTTT,TRBJ1-5,TRBV19,-,-
CASRQRRFSTGELFF,TGTGCCAGCAGGCAGCGAAGGTTCAGCACCGGGGAGCTGTTTTTT,TRBJ2-2,TRBV6-5,-,-
CASRTSGIDEQFF,TGCGCCAGCAGAACTAGCGGGATCGATGAGCAGTTCTTC,TRBJ2-1,TRBV5-1,TRBD2,-
CASSLASGRADTQYF,TGTGCCAGCAGCTTAGCGTCCGGTAGAGCCGATACGCAGTATTTT,TRBJ2-3,TRBV5-1,-,many
CASTTGLAGEYEQYF,TGTGCCAGTACCACGGGACTAGCGGGAGAATACGAGCAGTACTTC,TRBJ2-7,TRBV19,TRBD2,-
CASSEQGYEQYF,TGTGCCAGCAGTGAACAGGGCTACGAGCAGTACTTC,TRBJ2-7,TRBV25-1,-,many
CASRGRLAGDQETQYF,TGTGCCAGCAGGGGCCGACTAGCGGGGGACCAAGAGACCCAGTACTTC,TRBJ2-5,TRBV28,TRBD2,-
CASSPGDRGNEQFF,TGTGCCAGCAGTCCAGGTGACAGGGGTAATGAGCAGTTCTTC,TRBJ2-1,TRBV27,TRBD1,-
CASSRRTSGGYEQYF,TGTGCCAGCAGTAGAAGGACTAGCGGGGGCTACGAGCAGTACTTC,TRBJ2-7,TRBV28,TRBD2,-
CSARGGSPDTQYF,TGCAGTGCTAGAGGAGGCTCTCCAGATACGCAGTATTTT,TRBJ2-3,TRBV20-1,-,-
CASSSGTGLRKLFF,TGTGCCAGCAGCAGCGGGACAGGTCTTCGGAAACTGTTTTTT,TRBJ1-4,TRBV11-2,TRBD1,few
CSARDGTGTYEQYF,TGCAGTGCTAGAGATGGGACAGGGACCTACGAGCAGTACTTC,TRBJ2-7,TRBV20-1,TRBD1,few
CASNPTGSADTQYF,TGTGCCAGCAACCCGACAGGGTCGGCAGATACGCAGTATTTT,TRBJ2-3,TRBV2,TRBD1,-
CSAGGRRAATDTQCF,TGCAGTGCTGGCGGTCGACGGGCTGCCACAGATACGCAGTGTTTT,TRBJ2-3,TRBV20-1,-,-
CASSQKVGGKTYNEQFF,TGTGCCAGCAGTCAGAAGGTCGGCGGGAAGACCTACAATGAGCAGTTCTTC,TRBJ2-1,TRBV14,-,-
CSVGGGFTGEQFF,TGCAGCGTTGGAGGGGGCTTCACCGGTGAGCAGTTCTTC,TRBJ2-1,TRBV29-1,TRBD1,-
CASSPTASSKNIQYF,TGTGCCAGCAGTCCGACAGCTTCGTCCAAAAACATTCAGTACTTC,TRBJ2-4,TRBV12-3/TRBV12-4,-,-
CASSEEVVQFF,TGTGCCAGCAGTGAAGAGGTTGTGCAGTTCTTC,TRBJ2-1,TRBV25-1,-,-
CASSDLGSGTQETQFF,TGTGCCAGCAGTGATTTGGGCAGCGGAACCCAAGAGACCCAGTTCTTC,TRBJ2-1,TRBV25-1,-,-
CASSQVSSGRFGETQYF,TGCGCCAGCAGCCAAGTATCAAGCGGGAGATTCGGGGAGACCCAGTACTTC,TRBJ2-5,TRBV4-1,TRBD2,-
CASSTHRLADSYEQYF,TGTGCCAGCAGCACACACCGACTAGCGGACTCCTACGAGCAGTACTTC,TRBJ2-7,TRBV7-8,TRBD2,-
CASLPVPGASSYNEQYF,TGTGCCAGCCTACCTGTCCCCGGGGCGAGCTCCTACAATGAGCAGTACTTC,TRBJ2-7,TRBV27,-,few
CASTTRRAGVADTQYF,TGTGCCAGCACTACAAGGCGGGCGGGAGTGGCAGATACGCAGTATTTT,TRBJ2-3,TRBV6-1,TRBD2,-
CASSRTGGSGYGYTF,TGCGCCAGCAGCCGGACAGGGGGGTCTGGCTATGGCTACACCTTC,TRBJ1-2,TRBV5-1,TRBD1,-
CATSRGRAGEDTQYF,TGTGCCACCAGCAGAGGGCGAGCGGGGGAAGATACGCAGTATTTT,TRBJ2-3,TRBV15,TRBD2,-
CSARAGGLAGETQYF,TGCAGTGCTAGAGCAGGAGGACTAGCTGGAGAGACCCAGTACTTC,TRBJ2-5,TRBV20-1,TRBD2,-
CASSYCGTGGADTQYF,TGTGCCAGCAGCTACTGTGGGACAGGGGGCGCAGATACGCAGTATTTT,TRBJ2-3,TRBV7-2,TRBD1,-
CASSPPSGGAGEQYF,TGTGCCAGCAGCCCCCCTAGCGGGGGGGCGGGCGAGCAGTACTTC,TRBJ2-7,TRBV13,TRBD2,once
CASSPHPDRIDEQFF,TGTGCCAGCAGCCCCCACCCGGACCGTATCGATGAGCAGTTCTTC,TRBJ2-1,TRBV14,-,-
CSARIMGNTEAFF,TGCAGTGCTAGAATCATGGGGAACACTGAAGCTTTCTTT,TRBJ1-1,TRBV20-1,-,-
CASSDTGIGYNEQFF,TGCGCCAGCAGTGACACGGGGATCGGGTACAATGAGCAGTTCTTC,TRBJ2-1,TRBV10-1,-,once
CASSPTGSAREQYF,TGCGCCAGCAGCCCGACCGGGAGTGCGAGGGAGCAGTACTTC,TRBJ2-7,TRBV4-1,-,-
CASSPGTSVRADTQYF,TGTGCCAGCAGTCCCGGGACTAGCGTGAGAGCAGATACGCAGTATTTT,TRBJ2-3,TRBV12-3/TRBV12-4,TRBD2,-
CASSPGTGGTGELFF,TGTGCCAGCAGTCCTGGGACAGGGGGCACCGGGGAGCTGTTTTTT,TRBJ2-2,TRBV12-3/TRBV12-4,TRBD1,-